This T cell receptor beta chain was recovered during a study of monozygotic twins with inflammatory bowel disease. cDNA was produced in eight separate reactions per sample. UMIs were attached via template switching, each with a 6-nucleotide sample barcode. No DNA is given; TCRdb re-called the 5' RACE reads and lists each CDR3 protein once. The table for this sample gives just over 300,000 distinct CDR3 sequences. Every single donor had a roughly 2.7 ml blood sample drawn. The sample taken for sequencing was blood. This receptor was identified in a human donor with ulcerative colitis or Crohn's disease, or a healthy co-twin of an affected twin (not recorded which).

CDR3 protein: CANSLRGQDLLAGELFF. The chain links TRBV11-2 to TRBJ2-2; lacking DNA, the TRBD1 call made by TCRdb goes unchecked. The CDR3 has 17 amino acids. CDR1 and CDR2 from the germline V gene are SGHAT and FQNNGV.